This T cell receptor beta chain was observed in a study of breast tumors, draining lymph nodes, adjacent tissues. CDR1 is SGHRS and CDR2 is YFSETQ in the germline V gene. This CDR3 spans 14 amino acids. Between the trimmed V and J ends, which lost 6 bases and 0 bases, there was a span of 9 bases. Breast cancer patients provided tissue from their axillary draining lymph nodes. This clonotype was observed at least ten times. TCRdb recomputed calls from the multiplex PCR reads with MiXCR, one row per CDR3 protein. Of about 270,000 distinct CDR3 sequences listed, more than 30% were seen once; the top ten hold 0.85% to 1.2%.

Sample: axillary lymph node tissue. This TCR came from a female donor with breast cancer. Some clones in this sample may be carry-over from other donors' samples. The V and J genes are TRBV5-1 and TRBJ1-4; D not certain. The CDR3 loop reads CASKAASTNEKLFF. The CDR3 nucleotides read TGCGCCAGCAAAGCGGCTTCAACTAATGAAAAACTGTTTTTT.